The 14 T cell receptor beta chains in this list originate from one sample, sequenced in a study of identical twins. Each CDR3 protein is one row after TCRdb ran MiXCR on the 5' RACE reads. The table shows roughly 250,000 distinct CDR3 sequences, with about 14% occurring only once. What was sequenced was memory (CD45RO+) T cells sorted from blood. The receptors were gathered from a woman under 30 in good health.

This clonotype was counted between two and nine times. This chain links TRBV2 with TRBJ2-1, with 9 positions matching TRBD1. V shed 7 bases, J shed 1 base, and the junction held 14 bases outside the gene matches. The germline V gene has CDR1 SNHLY and CDR2 FYNNEI. This CDR3 has 18 residues. This CDR3 reads CASTAGQGIQGSYNEQFF. The DNA for the CDR3 is TGTGCCAGCACTGCGGGACAGGGAATTCAGGGTTCCTACAATGAGCAGTTCTTC. The full variable domain, its missing parts supplied by reference TRBV2 and TRBJ2-1, is EPEVTQTPSHQVTQMGQEVILRCVPISNHLYFYWYRQILGQKVEFLVSFYNNEISEKSEIFDDQFSVERPDGSNFTLKIRSTKLEDSAMYFCASTAGQGIQGSYNEQFFGPGTRLTVL.

By proportion, this clonotype is large. The chain has TRBV4-3 and TRBJ2-3, with 8 bases lining up with TRBD2. This CDR3 comprises 17 residues. Per the germline V gene, CDR1 is LGHNA and CDR2 is YSLEER. V was pared by 0 bases and J by 0 bases, with 5 bases of the junction left unmatched. The CDR3 spells CASSQDLASGSTDTQYF. CDR3 nucleotide sequence: TGCGCCAGCAGCCAAGATTTGGCTAGCGGGAGCACAGATACGCAGTATTTT.

This clonotype was counted between two and nine times. The genes are TRBV3-1 and TRBJ1-1, with TRBD1 as a possible D gene (5 bases). The CDR3 has 14 residues. Germline CDR1 reads LGHDT; CDR2 reads YNNKEL (reference sequence). The V and J ends lost 8 bases and 5 bases respectively, with 18 bases between them. CDR3: CASALARDGTEAFF. CDR3 sequence (DNA): TGTGCCAGCGCTCTGGCCAGGGATGGGACTGAAGCTTTCTTT.

The J gene is TRBJ2-6, the V gene TRBV5-1; a possible D gene is TRBD2 (6 bases). From germline, CDR1 is SGHRS and CDR2 YFSETQ. V lost 2 bases and J lost 3, with 15 bases in between. The CDR3 loop spans 17 amino acids. CDR3 in amino acids: CASSFLLASGGANVLTF. DNA of the CDR3: TGCGCCAGCAGCTTCCTCCTAGCGTCGGGTGGGGCCAACGTCCTGACTTTC.

The rearrangement uses TRBV11-2 and TRBJ2-1; TRBD1 aligns across 7 bases. From germline, CDR1 is SGHAT and CDR2 FQNNGV. With 5 bases clipped from V and 9 bases from J, the junction kept 4 bases outside the gene matches. The CDR3 contains 12 residues. For the CDR3, the DNA is TGTGCCAGCAGCACGACAGGGTTTGAGCAGTTCTTC. Amino acid sequence: CASSTTGFEQFF.

The rearrangement links TRBV10-3 to TRBJ2-7; TRBD2 aligns across 11 bases. Losses at the gene ends were 5 bases for V and 4 bases for J; bases not matched to a gene: 10. This CDR3 has 16 amino acids. Germline V CDR1 and CDR2: ENHRY, SYGVKD. As DNA, the CDR3 is TGTGCCATCAGTTTTACTGGACTAGCGGGTCCGTACGAGCAGTACTTC. Translating it yields CAISFTGLAGPYEQYF.

A few counts support this clonotype. This chain uses TRBV10-1 with TRBJ2-1; 8 bases fit TRBD2. CDR1 WNHNN and CDR2 SYGVQD come from the germline V gene (reference sequence). With V trimmed by 5 bases and J by 7 bases, 10 bases remained unmatched. This CDR3 has 15 residues. CDR3 sequence reads: CASSRAGVGGNEQFF. In DNA form, the CDR3 reads TGCGCCAGCAGTCGAGCGGGAGTAGGTGGGAATGAGCAGTTCTTC.

In regard to this clonotype: A read error may account for a junction end that differs from germline. The J gene is TRBJ2-3, the V gene TRBV6-5; 9 nucleotides line up with TRBD2. This CDR3 has 19 amino acids. Germline V lookup: CDR1 MNHEY, CDR2 SVGAGI. DNA of the CDR3: TGTGCCAGCAGTTACCCAGCGGGAGGCCCCGGTAAGGCCACAGATATGCAGTATTTT. Its translation is CASSYPAGGPGKATDMQYF.

This clonotype showed up just a few times. This chain links TRBV7-9 with TRBJ1-6, with 8 bases that match TRBD1. The V gene end was trimmed by 5 bases and the J gene end by 10 bases; junction bases not matched to a gene: 7. The CDR3 length is 14 residues. Germline V gene lookup returns CDR1 SEHNR and CDR2 FQNEAQ (reference sequence). CDR3: CASSPNRGESPLHF. As DNA, the CDR3 is TGTGCCAGCAGCCCAAACAGGGGGGAATCACCCCTCCACTTT.

V is TRBV11-2 and J is TRBJ2-3, with D unclear. The germline CDR1 and CDR2 sequences are SGHAT and FQNNGV. CDR3 length: 20 amino acids. V gave up 0 bases and J gave up 0 bases, with 22 bases separating them. This CDR3 is CASSLEPWGDARPSTDTQYF. The DNA of the CDR3 is TGTGCCAGCAGCTTAGAACCGTGGGGTGATGCTAGACCTAGCACAGATACGCAGTATTTT.

This clonotype has just a few counts. The chain couples TRBV29-1 to TRBJ2-1; D is ambiguous. Germline loops: CDR1 SQVTM, CDR2 ANQGSEA. Trimming pared 4 bases from V and 0 bases from J, leaving 7 bases between. The CDR3 runs to 13 residues. CDR3 sequence: CSVVLFSYNEQFF. DNA for the CDR3: TGCAGCGTTGTCCTCTTCTCCTACAATGAGCAGTTCTTC.

This clonotype was seen a handful of times. The rearrangement joins TRBV5-1 to TRBJ2-3; D remains ambiguous. This CDR3 spans 14 amino acids. Trimming shortened V by 2 bases and J by 2 bases, and 9 bases separated the two germline ends. From germline, CDR1 is SGHRS and CDR2 YFSETQ. CDR3: CASSFNGPTDTQYF. The CDR3 region has the DNA TGCGCCAGCAGCTTTAACGGACCCACAGATACGCAGTATTTT.

This clonotype appeared a few times. This chain uses TRBV20-1 with TRBJ2-2; weak D call: TRBD2 (5 bases). CDR3 length: 15 residues. Per the germline V gene, CDR1 is DFQATT and CDR2 is SNEGSKA (reference sequence). V was clipped by 0 bases and J by 4 bases, with 12 bases between them. CDR3 sequence reads: CSARDASSVTGELFF. Written as DNA, the CDR3 is TGCAGTGCTAGAGATGCTAGCTCGGTCACCGGGGAGCTGTTTTTT.

At least ten counts were recorded for this clonotype. The V and J genes are TRBV20-1 and TRBJ2-1, with 8 bases identical to TRBD2. Germline lookup yields CDR1 DFQATT and CDR2 SNEGSKA (reference sequence). This CDR3 is built from 15 residues. J gave up 6 bases and V 1 base, and 8 bases lay outside the gene matches. DNA of the CDR3: TGCAGTGCTAGAGGAGGACTAGCCATCCGCAATGAGCAGTTCTTC. Its protein product is CSARGGLAIRNEQFF.